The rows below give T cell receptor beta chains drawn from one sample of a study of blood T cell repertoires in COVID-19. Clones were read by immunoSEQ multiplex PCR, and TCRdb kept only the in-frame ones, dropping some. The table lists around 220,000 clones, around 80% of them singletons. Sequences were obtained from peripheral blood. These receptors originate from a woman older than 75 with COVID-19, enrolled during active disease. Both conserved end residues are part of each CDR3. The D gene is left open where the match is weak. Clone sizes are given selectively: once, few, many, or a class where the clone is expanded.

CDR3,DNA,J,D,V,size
CAARGLAGGPSNEQFF,TGTGCCGCGAGGGGATTAGCGGGAGGGCCGTCCAATGAGCAGTTCTTC,TRBJ2-1,TRBD2,TRBV27,NA
CASSFAGGKAFF,TGTGCCAGCAGCTTCGCAGGGGGGAAAGCTTTCTTT,TRBJ1-1,TRBD1,TRBV5-6,NA
CASSVGSGVLYEQYF,TGTGCCAGCAGCGTGGGAAGCGGGGTGCTCTACGAGCAGTACTTC,TRBJ2-7,TRBD2,TRBV9,few
CASRPTGSLTDTQYF,TGTGCCAGCCGACCTACAGGGTCACTCACAGATACGCAGTATTTT,TRBJ2-3,NA,TRBV5-5,NA
CASSTNRDYSNEQYF,TGCGCCAGCAGCACCAACCGGGACTATAGCAACGAGCAGTACTTC,TRBJ2-7,TRBD2,TRBV5-1,NA
CASSPLEGPGYGYTF,TGCGCCAGCAGCCCCCTGGAGGGGCCGGGCTATGGCTACACCTTC,TRBJ1-2,NA,TRBV4-1,NA
CASTGLAETQYF,TGTGCCAGCACTGGACTAGCGGAAACGCAGTATTTT,TRBJ2-3,TRBD2,TRBV28,NA
CASSFAKETQYF,TGTGCCAGCAGCTTTGCGAAGGAGACCCAGTACTTC,TRBJ2-5,NA,TRBV11-2,few
CASTIGTEDSPLHF,TGTGCCAGCACCATCGGGACAGAGGATTCACCCCTCCACTTT,TRBJ1-6,TRBD1,TRBV6-5,NA
CASSGPPRGTEAFF,TGTGCCAGCAGTGGGCCCCCAAGGGGCACTGAAGCTTTCTTT,TRBJ1-1,NA,TRBV28,NA
CASSGGNQPQHF,TGTGCCAGCAGCGGGGGTAATCAGCCCCAGCATTTT,TRBJ1-5,NA,TRBV2,NA
CASSQPEAGGPSYEQYF,TGTGCCAGCAGCCAACCCGAAGCGGGGGGCCCCTCCTACGAGCAGTACTTC,TRBJ2-7,TRBD2,TRBV3-1/TRBV3-2,NA
CASSFAGRAASTDTQYF,TGTGCCAGCAGCTTCGCCGGACGAGCGGCGAGCACAGATACGCAGTATTTT,TRBJ2-3,NA,TRBV11-2,NA
CASSPGTGSWGEQFF,TGTGCCAGCTCACCCGGGACAGGGTCGTGGGGTGAGCAGTTCTTC,TRBJ2-1,TRBD1,TRBV18,NA
CASSLSDRGNQPQHF,TGTGCCAGCAGCTTATCGGACAGGGGGAATCAGCCCCAGCATTTT,TRBJ1-5,TRBD1,TRBV7-6,NA
CASSYGGNLDNEQFF,TGTGCCAGTTCCTATGGCGGGAACCTGGACAATGAGCAGTTCTTC,TRBJ2-1,NA,TRBV2,NA
CSVGGTGYGYTF,TGCAGCGTTGGGGGGACAGGTTATGGCTACACCTTC,TRBJ1-2,TRBD1,TRBV29-1,NA
CASSEAGGTDTQYF,TGTGCCAGCAGTGAAGCGGGGGGAACAGATACGCAGTATTTT,TRBJ2-3,NA,TRBV6-1,NA
CASSSDSRTDTQYF,TGTGCCAGCAGTTCGGACTCCCGCACAGATACGCAGTATTTT,TRBJ2-3,NA,TRBV6-4,NA
CASSWRGGGKSTEAFF,TGTGCCAGCAGTTGGAGAGGCGGGGGGAAGTCCACTGAAGCTTTCTTT,TRBJ1-1,NA,TRBV27,NA
CASSTQTYTEAFF,TGTGCCAGCAGCACCCAGACATACACTGAAGCTTTCTTT,TRBJ1-1,NA,TRBV14,NA
CASSPRPTGGAEGGYTF,TGTGCCAGCAGCCCTCGACCCACAGGGGGCGCTGAGGGAGGCTACACCTTC,TRBJ1-2,TRBD1,TRBV6-2/TRBV6-3,NA
CASSASGSSGNTIYF,TGTGCCAGCAGTGCCTCGGGGAGCTCTGGAAACACCATATATTTT,TRBJ1-3,NA,TRBV2,few
CASSISSGGAGNEQFF,TGCGCCAGCAGTATTTCTAGCGGGGGGGCGGGCAATGAGCAGTTCTTC,TRBJ2-1,TRBD2,TRBV10-1,once
CASSSPLGGTGELFF,TGTGCCAGCAGTTCCCCCTTAGGGGGCACCGGGGAGCTGTTTTTT,TRBJ2-2,NA,TRBV28,NA
CASSLGTGLLLYEQYF,TGTGCCAGCAGCTTAGGCACAGGCCTACTTCTCTACGAGCAGTACTTC,TRBJ2-7,NA,TRBV11-2,NA
CASSLLDSFRSYNEQFF,TGTGCCAGCAGCCTTCTCGACTCGTTCCGCTCCTACAATGAGCAGTTCTTC,TRBJ2-1,NA,TRBV11-2,once
CASSYDRGNQPQHF,TGTGCCAGCTCATACGACAGGGGCAATCAGCCCCAGCATTTT,TRBJ1-5,TRBD1,TRBV18,NA
CASSTGTRISGYTF,TGTGCCAGTAGTACCGGGACACGGATCAGCGGCTACACCTTC,TRBJ1-2,NA,TRBV19,NA
CASSFHGLAEYNEQFF,TGTGCCAGCAGCTTTCATGGACTAGCGGAGTACAATGAGCAGTTCTTC,TRBJ2-1,TRBD2,TRBV11-2,NA
CASSGISGGTDTQYF,TGTGCCAGCAGCGGCATTAGCGGGGGGACAGATACGCAGTATTTT,TRBJ2-3,TRBD2,TRBV5-6,NA
CASSLVTGGAETQYF,TGCGCCAGCAGCTTGGTGACAGGGGGCGCCGAGACCCAGTACTTC,TRBJ2-5,TRBD1,TRBV5-1,few
CASSQESSGFYGYTF,TGCGCCAGCAGCCAAGAAAGCTCCGGGTTCTATGGCTACACCTTC,TRBJ1-2,NA,TRBV4-1,NA
CASSKIDGDTEAFF,TGTGCCAGCAGCAAGATAGACGGAGACACTGAAGCTTTCTTT,TRBJ1-1,NA,TRBV3-1/TRBV3-2,NA
CASSTTGTGDLRGTGELFF,TGCGCCAGCAGCACGACCGGGACAGGGGATCTCCGGGGCACCGGGGAGCTGTTTTTT,TRBJ2-2,TRBD1,TRBV5-1,NA
CASSYGGFGANVLTF,TGTGCCAGCAGTTACGGCGGGTTTGGGGCCAACGTCCTGACTTTC,TRBJ2-6,NA,TRBV6-5,NA
CASSPHTDTQYF,TGTGCCAGTAGTCCACACACAGATACGCAGTATTTT,TRBJ2-3,NA,TRBV19,NA
CASSLGTGTSGYEQFF,TGTGCCAGCAGCTTAGGGACCGGGACTAGCGGCTATGAGCAGTTCTTC,TRBJ2-1,TRBD2,TRBV11-2,NA
CSASWGGRYEQYF,TGCAGTGCTAGTTGGGGGGGCAGGTACGAGCAGTACTTC,TRBJ2-7,NA,TRBV20-1,NA
CASCGQGAHQPQHF,TGCGCCAGCTGCGGACAGGGGGCACATCAGCCCCAGCATTTT,TRBJ1-5,TRBD1,TRBV4-1,NA
CASSDSGGAVNEQFF,TGTGCCAGCAGTGACTCAGGGGGCGCGGTAAATGAGCAGTTCTTC,TRBJ2-1,TRBD1,TRBV6-4,NA
CSASQNMVGYTF,TGCAGTGCTAGTCAGAATATGGTCGGCTACACCTTC,TRBJ1-2,NA,TRBV20-1,NA
CASSQDSSYGYTF,TGTGCCAGCAGCCAAGACAGTTCCTATGGCTACACCTTC,TRBJ1-2,NA,TRBV3-1/TRBV3-2,NA
CASSQWDRNTEAFF,TGTGCCAGCAGCCAGTGGGACAGGAACACTGAAGCTTTCTTT,TRBJ1-1,TRBD1,TRBV3-1/TRBV3-2,NA
CAIGQDPSYEQYF,TGTGCCATAGGACAGGACCCCTCCTACGAGCAGTACTTC,TRBJ2-7,TRBD1,TRBV10-3,NA
CASSSIAGTGGSDTQYF,TGCGCCAGCAGCTCAATAGCCGGGACAGGGGGTTCAGATACGCAGTATTTT,TRBJ2-3,TRBD1,TRBV5-1,NA
CASSYSGTNTEAFF,TGTGCCAGCAGTTACTCGGGGACTAACACTGAAGCTTTCTTT,TRBJ1-1,NA,TRBV6-6,NA
CASRNLQGSNQPQHF,TGTGCCAGCAGAAACTTACAGGGTAGCAATCAGCCCCAGCATTTT,TRBJ1-5,NA,TRBV6-5,once
CAISVIPGQSELTEQFF,TGTGCCATCAGCGTGATACCGGGACAATCCGAACTCACCGAGCAGTTCTTC,TRBJ2-1,NA,TRBV10-3,NA
CASSLARGPGTGGGDNSPLHF,TGCGCCAGCAGCTTGGCCCGGGGACCCGGGACAGGGGGTGGAGATAATTCACCCCTCCACTTT,TRBJ1-6,TRBD1,TRBV5-1,NA
CASSLALSDQETQYF,TGTGCCAGCAGCTTAGCGCTTTCAGACCAAGAGACCCAGTACTTC,TRBJ2-5,NA,TRBV7-6,NA
CASSHRRLAGGGEQFF,TGTGCCAGCAGCCACCGTCGGCTAGCGGGAGGGGGTGAGCAGTTCTTC,TRBJ2-1,TRBD2,TRBV28,NA